This T cell receptor (beta chain) was identified in a study of cytomegalovirus exposure and HLA in healthy donors. Findings and caveats of the study: In a later analysis, TCR beta V- and J-gene trimming was associated with a missense DCLRE1C variant. HLA alleles were associated with some 17,000 TCR beta sequences in a later analysis at 0.05 false discovery rate.

With respect to this clone: Its antigen is unknown.

This CDR3 is 15 amino acids long. The V end lost 7 bases, the J end lost 2 bases, and 17 bases lay between the germline ends. Germline lookup yields CDR1 MDHEN and CDR2 SYDVKM. 13 Jbeta primers and 60 Vbeta primers were used for the PCR. TCRdb's table, derived via immunoSEQ multiplex PCR, lists solely in-frame clones and lacks some. The sample has over 100,000 clones; about four fifths are singletons. V is TRBV28 and J is TRBJ2-5; D is possibly TRBD2 (5 bases). The receptor was derived from a woman between 18 and 29 years old in good health and CMV-seropositive. The sequenced material came from PBMCs. The CDR3 sequence: CASKISGLLQETQYF. The CDR3 nucleotides read TGTGCCAGCAAGATTTCGGGGTTATTACAAGAGACCCAGTACTTC.